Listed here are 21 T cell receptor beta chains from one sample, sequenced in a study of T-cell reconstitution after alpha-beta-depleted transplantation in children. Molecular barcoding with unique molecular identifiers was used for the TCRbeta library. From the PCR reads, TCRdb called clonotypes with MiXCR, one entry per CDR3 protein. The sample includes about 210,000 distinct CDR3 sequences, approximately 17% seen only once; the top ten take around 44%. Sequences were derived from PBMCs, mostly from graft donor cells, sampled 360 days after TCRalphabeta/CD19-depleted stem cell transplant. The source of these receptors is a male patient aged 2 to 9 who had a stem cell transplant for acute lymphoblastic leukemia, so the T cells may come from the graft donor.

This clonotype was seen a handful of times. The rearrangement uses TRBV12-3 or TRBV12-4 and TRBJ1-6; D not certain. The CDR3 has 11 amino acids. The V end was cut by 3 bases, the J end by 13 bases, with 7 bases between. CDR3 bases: TGTGCCAGCAGTTTCGGCGTGCCCCTCCACTTT. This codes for CASSFGVPLHF.

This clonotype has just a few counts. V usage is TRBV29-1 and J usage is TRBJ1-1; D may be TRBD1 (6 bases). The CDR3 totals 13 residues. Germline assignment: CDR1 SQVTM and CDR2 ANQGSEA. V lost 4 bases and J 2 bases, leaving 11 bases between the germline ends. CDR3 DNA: TGCAGCGTTGCTACAGGGACTAACACTGAAGCTTTCTTT. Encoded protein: CSVATGTNTEAFF.

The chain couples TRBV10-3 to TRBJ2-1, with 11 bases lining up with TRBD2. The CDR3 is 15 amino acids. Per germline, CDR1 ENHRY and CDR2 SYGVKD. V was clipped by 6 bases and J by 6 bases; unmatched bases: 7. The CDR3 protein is CAISSLAGGRNEQFF. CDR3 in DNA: TGTGCCATCAGCTCTCTAGCGGGAGGTCGCAATGAGCAGTTCTTC.

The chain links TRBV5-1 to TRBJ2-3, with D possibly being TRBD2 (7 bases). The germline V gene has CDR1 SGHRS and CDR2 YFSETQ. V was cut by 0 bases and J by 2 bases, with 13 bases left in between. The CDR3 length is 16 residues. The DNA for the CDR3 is TGCGCCAGCAGCTTGGTGTGGCGGGGGCTCACAGATACGCAGTATTTT. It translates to CASSLVWRGLTDTQYF.

Here the CDR3 reads CASSLSMDTQYF. As DNA, the CDR3 is TGTGCCAGCAGCTTATCGATGGATACGCAGTATTTT. The chain carries TRBV11-2 and TRBJ2-3; no firm D call. Germline V gene data show CDR1 as SGHAT and CDR2 as FQNNGV. V lost 2 bases to trimming and J lost 6 bases, with 6 bases between them. The CDR3 extends over 12 amino acids.

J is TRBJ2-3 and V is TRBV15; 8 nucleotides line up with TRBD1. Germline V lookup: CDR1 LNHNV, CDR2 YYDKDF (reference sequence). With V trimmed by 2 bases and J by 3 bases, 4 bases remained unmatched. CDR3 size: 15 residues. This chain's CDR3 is CATSRKQGVTDTQYF. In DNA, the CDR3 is TGTGCCACCAGCAGAAAACAGGGGGTTACAGATACGCAGTATTTT.

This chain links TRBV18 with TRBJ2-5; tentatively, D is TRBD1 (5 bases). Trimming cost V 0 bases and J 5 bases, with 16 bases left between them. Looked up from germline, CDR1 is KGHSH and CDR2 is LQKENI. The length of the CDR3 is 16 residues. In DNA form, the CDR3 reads TGTGCCAGCTCACCACCGGTGGCACAGGCGGTGGAGACCCAGTACTTC. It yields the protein CASSPPVAQAVETQYF.

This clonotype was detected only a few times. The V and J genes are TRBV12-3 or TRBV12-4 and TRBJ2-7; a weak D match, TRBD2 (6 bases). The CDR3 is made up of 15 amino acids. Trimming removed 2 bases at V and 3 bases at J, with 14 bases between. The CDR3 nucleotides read TGTGCCAGCAGTTTAATCCGGGACTTCTACTACGAGCAGTACTTC. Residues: CASSLIRDFYYEQYF.

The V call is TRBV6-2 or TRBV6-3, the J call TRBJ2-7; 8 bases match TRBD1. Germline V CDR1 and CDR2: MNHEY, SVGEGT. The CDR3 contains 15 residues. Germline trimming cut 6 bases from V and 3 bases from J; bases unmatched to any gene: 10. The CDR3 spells CASRGNGDRGYEQYF. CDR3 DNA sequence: TGTGCCAGCAGGGGGAACGGAGACAGGGGCTACGAGCAGTACTTC.

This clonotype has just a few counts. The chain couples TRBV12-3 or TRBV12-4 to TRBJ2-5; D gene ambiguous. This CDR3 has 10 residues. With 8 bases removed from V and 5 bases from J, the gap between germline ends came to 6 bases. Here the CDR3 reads CASGLETQYF. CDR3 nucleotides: TGTGCCAGCGGCTTGGAGACCCAGTACTTC.

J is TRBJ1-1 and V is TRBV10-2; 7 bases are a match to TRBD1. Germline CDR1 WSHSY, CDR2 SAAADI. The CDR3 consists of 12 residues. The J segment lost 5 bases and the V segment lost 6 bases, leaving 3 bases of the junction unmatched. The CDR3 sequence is CASRQGRTEAFF. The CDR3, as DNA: TGCGCCAGCAGACAGGGGCGGACTGAAGCTTTCTTT.

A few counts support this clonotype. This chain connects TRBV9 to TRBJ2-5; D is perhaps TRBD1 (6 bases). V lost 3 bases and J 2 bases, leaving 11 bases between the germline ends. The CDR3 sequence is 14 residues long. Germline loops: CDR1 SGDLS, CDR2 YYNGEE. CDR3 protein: CASSDGTQQETQYF. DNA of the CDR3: TGTGCCAGCAGCGACGGGACACAACAAGAGACCCAGTACTTC.

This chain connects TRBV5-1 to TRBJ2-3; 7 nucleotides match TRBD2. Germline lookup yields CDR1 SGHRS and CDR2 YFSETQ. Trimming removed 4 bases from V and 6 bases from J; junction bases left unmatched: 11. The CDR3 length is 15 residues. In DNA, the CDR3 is TGCGCCAGCAGCGTAACTAGCGACCTTAGTGATACGCAGTATTTT. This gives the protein CASSVTSDLSDTQYF.

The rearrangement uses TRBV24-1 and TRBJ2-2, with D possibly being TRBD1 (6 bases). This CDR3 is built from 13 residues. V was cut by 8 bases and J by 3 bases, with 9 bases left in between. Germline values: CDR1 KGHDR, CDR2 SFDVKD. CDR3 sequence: CATTRTDTGELFF. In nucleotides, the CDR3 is TGTGCCACCACTCGGACAGACACCGGGGAGCTGTTTTTT.

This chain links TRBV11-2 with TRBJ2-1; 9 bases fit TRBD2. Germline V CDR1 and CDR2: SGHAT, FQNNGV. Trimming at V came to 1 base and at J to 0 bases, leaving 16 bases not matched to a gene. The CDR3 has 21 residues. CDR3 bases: TGTGCCAGCAGCTTAGTTGGCCTCCTAGCGGGGAAGAGGAGCTCCTACAATGAGCAGTTCTTC. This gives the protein CASSLVGLLAGKRSSYNEQFF.

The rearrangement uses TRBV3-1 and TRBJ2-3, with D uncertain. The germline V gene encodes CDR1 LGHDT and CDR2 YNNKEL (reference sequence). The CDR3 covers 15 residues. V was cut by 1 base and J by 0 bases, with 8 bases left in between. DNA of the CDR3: TGTGCCAGCAGCCAAGTTTGGGCTAGCACAGATACGCAGTATTTT. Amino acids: CASSQVWASTDTQYF.

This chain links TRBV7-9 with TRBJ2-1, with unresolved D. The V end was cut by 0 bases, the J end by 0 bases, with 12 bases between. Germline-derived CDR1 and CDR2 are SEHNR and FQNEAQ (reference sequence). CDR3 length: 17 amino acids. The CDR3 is CASSLALRLSSYNEQFF. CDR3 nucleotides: TGTGCCAGCAGCTTAGCCCTCCGGCTCAGCTCCTACAATGAGCAGTTCTTC.

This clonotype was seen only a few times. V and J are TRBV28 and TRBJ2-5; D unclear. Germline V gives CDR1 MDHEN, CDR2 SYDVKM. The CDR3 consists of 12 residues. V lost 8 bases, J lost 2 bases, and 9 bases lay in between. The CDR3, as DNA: TGTGCCAGCTCCACCCGACAAGAGACCCAGTACTTC. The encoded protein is CASSTRQETQYF.

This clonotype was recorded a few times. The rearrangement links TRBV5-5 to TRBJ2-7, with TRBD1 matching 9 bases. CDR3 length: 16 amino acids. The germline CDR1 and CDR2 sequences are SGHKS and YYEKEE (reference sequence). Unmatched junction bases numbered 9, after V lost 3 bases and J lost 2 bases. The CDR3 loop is CASSSSRDRVTYEQYF. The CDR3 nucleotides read TGTGCCAGCAGCTCCTCGAGGGACAGGGTAACCTACGAGCAGTACTTC.

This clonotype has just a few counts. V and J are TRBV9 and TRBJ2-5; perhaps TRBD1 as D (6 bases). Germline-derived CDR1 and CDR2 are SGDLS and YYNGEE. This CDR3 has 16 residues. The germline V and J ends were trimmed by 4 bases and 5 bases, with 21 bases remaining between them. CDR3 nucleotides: TGTGCCAGCAGCAAACTTCAGGGGTCTCCGAGGGAGACCCAGTACTTC. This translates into CASSKLQGSPRETQYF.

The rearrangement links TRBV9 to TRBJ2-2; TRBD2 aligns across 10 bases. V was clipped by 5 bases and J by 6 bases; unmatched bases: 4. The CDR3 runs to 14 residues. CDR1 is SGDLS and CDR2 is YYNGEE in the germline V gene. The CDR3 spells CASSLAGDAGELFF. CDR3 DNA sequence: TGTGCCAGCAGTCTAGCGGGGGATGCCGGGGAGCTGTTTTTT.